The clone carrying this TCR beta chain occurred a few times. The data stem from a study of identical twins. Healthy Caucasians provided all donations. The CDR3 sequence is 14 residues long. Germline V gene data show CDR1 as LGHDT and CDR2 as YNNKEL (reference sequence). After removal of 4 bases from V and 0 bases from J, the junction contained 3 bases not matched to a gene. Carrying unique molecular identifiers, the cDNA also gained a universal primer site through template switching. TCRdb redid the calling of the 5' RACE reads with MiXCR, one entry per CDR3 protein. The data hold around 250,000 distinct CDR3 sequences, with about an eighth observed a single time. These records were also assigned to another study, of yellow fever vaccine responses in identical twins.

This TCR was sampled from a woman aged 18-29 years in good health. This rearrangement joins TRBV3-1 to TRBJ2-7; 7 bases fit TRBD2. The source material was memory (CD45RO+) T cells sorted from blood. DNA for the CDR3: TGTGCCAGCAGCCCACCGGGGGGCTCCTACGAGCAGTACTTC. Translated: CASSPPGGSYEQYF.